This entry lists 25 T cell receptor beta chains sequenced from one sample in a study of blood T cell repertoires in COVID-19. Generated by immunoSEQ multiplex PCR, the TCRdb table keeps only in-frame clones and is missing some. The repertoire has about 180,000 clones, roughly 81% of them found once; the top ten carry about 10%. The sample comprised peripheral blood. These receptors all stem from a woman at least 80 years old with COVID-19, enrolled during active disease.

This clone has just one count. The chain couples TRBV7-2 to TRBJ2-5, with TRBD1 identical over 7 bases. Trimming took 2 bases from V and 4 from J; bases not matched to a gene: 16. Germline V gene lookup returns CDR1 SGHTA and CDR2 FQGNSA. The CDR3 runs to 18 residues. The DNA of the CDR3 is TGTGCCAGCAGCTTACGACGACAGGGCCCATCAGCCGGAGAGACCCAGTACTTC. Translated, it gives CASSLRRQGPSAGETQYF.

The chain combines TRBV5-1 with TRBJ2-2; D unresolved. Trimming cost V 1 base and J 0 bases, with 10 bases left between them. The CDR3 is 16 amino acids. Germline V gene data show CDR1 as SGHRS and CDR2 as YFSETQ. The CDR3 here is CASSLYRYSNTGELFF. Here the CDR3 DNA reads TGCGCCAGCAGCTTGTATCGATACTCGAACACCGGGGAGCTGTTTTTT.

This clone was picked up one time. The rearrangement joins TRBV15 to TRBJ2-5; 9 bases are a match to TRBD1. The CDR3 consists of 16 residues. After removal of 3 bases from V and 4 bases from J, the junction contained 9 bases not matched to a gene. Germline CDR1 reads LNHNV; CDR2 reads YYDKDF (reference sequence). This CDR3 is CATSRGTGSNGETQYF. CDR3 sequence (DNA): TGTGCCACCAGCAGGGGGACAGGGAGTAACGGAGAGACCCAGTACTTC.

Note on this clone: Other DNA sequences in this specimen translate into the identical CDR3. The chain has TRBV5-1 and TRBJ2-1; 8 bases are a match to TRBD2. This CDR3 is 15 amino acids long. V shed 0 bases and J 1 base; nucleotides not matched to a gene: 0. The germline V gene encodes CDR1 SGHRS and CDR2 YFSETQ. The CDR3 region has the DNA TGCGCCAGCAGCTTGGCTAGCGGGTCCTACAATGAGCAGTTCTTC. Translation gives CASSLASGSYNEQFF.

This clone is a singleton in its sample. The chain is built from TRBV27 and TRBJ1-1, with D possibly being TRBD1 (6 bases). Germline loops: CDR1 MNHEY, CDR2 SMNVEV (reference sequence). CDR3 length: 13 residues. V was pared by 1 base and J by 5 bases, with 8 bases between. CDR3 protein: CASSLYRETEAFF. The DNA of the CDR3 is TGTGCCAGCAGTTTATACAGGGAGACTGAAGCTTTCTTT.

This chain uses TRBV5-4 with TRBJ1-2; D is perhaps TRBD1 (6 bases). Germline CDR1 and CDR2: SGHNT and YYREEE (reference sequence). Trimming cost V 0 bases and J 5 bases, with 17 bases left between them. This CDR3 region has 16 residues. The CDR3 loop is CASSLANDRLGYGYTF. For the CDR3, the DNA is TGTGCCAGCAGCTTGGCCAACGACAGGTTGGGATATGGCTACACCTTC. Full variable domain (rest looked up from reference TRBV5-4 and TRBJ1-2): ETGVTQSPTHLIKTRGQQVTLRCSSQSGHNTVSWYQQALGQGPQFIFQYYREEENGRGNFPPRFSGLQFPNYSSELNVNALELDDSALYLCASSLANDRLGYGYTFGSGTRLTVV.

For this clone: Other DNA sequences from this sample encode an identical CDR3 as well. The chain uses TRBV7-2 and TRBJ2-3; 8 nucleotides line up with TRBD1. This CDR3 has 14 residues. V trimming: 5 bases; J trimming: 4 bases; junction bases outside the gene matches: 5. Germline loops: CDR1 SGHTA, CDR2 FQGNSA. The CDR3 nucleotides are TGTGCCAGCAGCCCAGGACAGGGCCCAGATACGCAGTATTTT. Translation: CASSPGQGPDTQYF.

The chain recombines TRBV25-1 with TRBJ2-1; TRBD2 agrees at 14 bases. This CDR3 is 15 amino acids long. Trimming at V came to 10 bases and at J to 10 bases, leaving 12 bases not matched to a gene. Germline V gene lookup returns CDR1 MGHDK and CDR2 SYGVNS. CDR3 loop: CATRRGGLAGDEQFF. CDR3 DNA: TGTGCCACACGAAGGGGGGGACTAGCGGGAGACGAGCAGTTCTTC.

The rearrangement joins TRBV6-5 to TRBJ2-7, with 11 bases matching TRBD1. This CDR3 is built from 14 residues. Trimming cost V 2 bases and J 5 bases; bases outside gene matches: 2. CDR1 is MNHEY and CDR2 is SVGAGI in the germline V gene. CDR3 sequence (DNA): TGTGCCAGCAGTTACGAGGGACAGGGGGACGAGCAGTACTTC. Translating gives CASSYEGQGDEQYF.

V and J are TRBV28 and TRBJ2-1; possibly TRBD2 for D (5 bases). V lost 10 bases, J lost 4 bases, and 14 bases lay in between. Germline V CDR1 and CDR2: MDHEN, SYDVKM. The CDR3 totals 13 residues. The CDR3: CATTRSGYNEQFF. CDR3 bases: TGTGCCACCACCCGCAGCGGATACAATGAGCAGTTCTTC.

This chain links TRBV19 with TRBJ2-2, with TRBD1 matching over 11 bases. Germline V CDR1 and CDR2: LNHDA, SQIVND (reference sequence). This CDR3 is built from 15 residues. The junction had 4 bases not matched to a gene; V was cut back by 5 bases and J by 5 bases. CDR3 residues: CASSPRDRGTGELFF. The CDR3 DNA reads as TGTGCCAGTAGTCCCCGGGACAGGGGGACCGGGGAGCTGTTTTTT.

The J gene is TRBJ1-4, the V gene TRBV3-1 (or the pseudogene TRBV3-2), with TRBD1 identical over 7 bases. Looked up from germline, CDR1 is LGHDT and CDR2 is YNNKEL (reference sequence). CDR3 length equals 14 residues. Losses at the gene ends were 4 bases for V and 8 bases for J; bases not matched to a gene: 7. The CDR3 region has the DNA TGTGCCAGCAGCCCGACAGGGAGTGGAGAAAAACTGTTTTTT. Translation gives CASSPTGSGEKLFF.

The genes are TRBV9 and TRBJ2-3, with a tentative D call TRBD2 (6 bases). Germline assignment: CDR1 SGDLS and CDR2 YYNGEE. The CDR3 consists of 16 residues. V lost 4 bases and J lost 2, with 17 bases in between. The CDR3 loop is CASSSRGSGNTDTQYF. CDR3 bases: TGTGCCAGCAGCTCCCGGGGTAGCGGAAACACAGATACGCAGTATTTT.

J is TRBJ2-7 and V is TRBV19, with D possibly TRBD1 on 6 matching bases. Trimming removed 8 bases at V and 9 bases at J, with 32 bases between. CDR1 is LNHDA, CDR2 SQIVND, per germline (reference sequence). CDR3 length equals 17 residues. In nucleotides, the CDR3 is TGTGCCAGTGCCCTCACCCGGGACACCGGATTCAAGGGCGGGCAGTACTTC. Its protein is CASALTRDTGFKGGQYF.

The rearrangement joins TRBV6-5 to TRBJ2-3; D might be TRBD1 (6 bases). This CDR3 contains 14 residues. Germline CDR1 and CDR2: MNHEY and SVGAGI. V was shortened by 6 bases and J by 5 bases, with 15 bases between the two germline ends. CDR3 sequence reads: CASRVGQLGDTQYF. Here the CDR3 DNA reads TGTGCCAGCAGGGTAGGACAGCTAGGAGATACGCAGTATTTT.

The rearrangement joins TRBV11-2 to TRBJ2-4, with 8 bases aligning to TRBD1. This CDR3 is built from 15 residues. V was pared by 5 bases and J by 0 bases, with 3 bases of the junction left unmatched. Germline values: CDR1 SGHAT, CDR2 FQNNGV. The chain's CDR3 is CASSPDRVAKNIQYF. In nucleotides, the CDR3 is TGTGCCAGCAGCCCGGACAGGGTAGCCAAAAACATTCAGTACTTC.

The chain is built from TRBV5-5 and TRBJ2-5, with 8 bases identical to TRBD1. The length of the CDR3 is 15 residues. Trimming at V came to 4 bases and at J to 5 bases, leaving 10 bases not matched to a gene. The germline V gene has CDR1 SGHKS and CDR2 YYEKEE (reference sequence). The CDR3 region is CASSTEGQAVETQYF. CDR3 sequence (DNA): TGTGCCAGCAGCACTGAGGGACAGGCAGTGGAGACCCAGTACTTC.

This chain uses TRBV5-6 with TRBJ1-1; 10 nucleotides agree with TRBD1. V lost 5 bases, J lost 3 bases, and 13 bases stayed unmatched. Germline V gene sequence: CDR1 SGHDT, CDR2 YYEEEE. The CDR3 spans 17 residues. CDR3 nucleotide sequence: TGTGCCAGCAGTCAGATGACAGGGGGCTCTGTTTACACTGAAGCTTTCTTT. This codes for CASSQMTGGSVYTEAFF. Full variable domain (remainder filled in from reference TRBV5-6 and TRBJ1-1): DAGVTQSPTHLIKTRGQQVTLRCSPKSGHDTVSWYQQALGQGPQFIFQYYEEEERQRGNFPDRFSGHQFPNYSSELNVNALLLGDSALYLCASSQMTGGSVYTEAFFGQGTRLTVV.

This chain links TRBV3-1 (or the pseudogene TRBV3-2) with TRBJ2-1; D gene ambiguous. Germline V gives CDR1 LGHDT, CDR2 YNNKEL (reference sequence). Trimming pared 2 bases from V and 0 bases from J, leaving 11 bases between. The CDR3 runs 16 residues. As DNA, the CDR3 is TGTGCCAGCAGCCAAACCCTAGATACCTCCTACAATGAGCAGTTCTTC. It codes for CASSQTLDTSYNEQFF.

The chain recombines TRBV7-8 with TRBJ1-1; the D gene is possibly TRBD1 (5 bases). Germline V gene lookup returns CDR1 SGHVS and CDR2 FQNEAQ. This CDR3 is built from 16 residues. Trimming cost V 5 bases and J 6 bases, with 22 bases left between them. This chain's CDR3 is CASSERDPVVSAEAFF. In nucleotides, the CDR3 is TGTGCCAGCAGCGAGCGGGACCCCGTAGTCAGCGCTGAAGCTTTCTTT.

Worth noting for this clone: Possible read error: a much larger clone is one base away. The chain has TRBV13 and TRBJ2-2; 11 bases match TRBD2. V shed 5 bases and J 1 base; nucleotides not matched to a gene: 3. This CDR3 is 16 amino acids long. From germline, CDR1 is PRHDT and CDR2 FYEKMQ (reference sequence). In DNA form, the CDR3 reads TGTGCCAGCAGCACCGGACTAGCGGGGAACACCGGGGAGCTGTTTTTT. This encodes CASSTGLAGNTGELFF.

This chain joins TRBV7-2 and TRBJ2-3, with 12 bases aligning to TRBD2. V gave up 6 bases and J gave up 7 bases; unmatched junction bases: 8. CDR1 and CDR2 from the germline V gene are SGHTA and FQGNSA. The length of the CDR3 is 15 residues. CDR3 loop: CASSKLAGGPYTQYF. The CDR3 DNA reads TGTGCCAGCAGTAAACTAGCGGGGGGTCCTTATACGCAGTATTTT.

The chain has TRBV28 and TRBJ2-7, with TRBD1 identical over 8 bases. In germline, CDR1 is MDHEN, CDR2 SYDVKM. Trimming took 6 bases from V and 3 from J; bases not matched to a gene: 7. This CDR3 comprises 14 residues. This CDR3 is CASSSTGQVYEQYF. CDR3 DNA: TGTGCCAGCAGCTCCACGGGACAGGTCTACGAGCAGTACTTC.

The chain joins TRBV7-9 to TRBJ2-3; 7 bases are shared with TRBD2. Germline CDR1 reads SEHNR; CDR2 reads FQNEAQ (reference sequence). V lost 2 bases and J lost 1; bases outside the gene matches: 0. The CDR3 is made up of 14 amino acids. The CDR3 region has the DNA TGTGCCAGCAGCTTAACTAGCGGCACAGATACGCAGTATTTT. This sequence encodes CASSLTSGTDTQYF. Full variable domain (remainder filled in from reference TRBV7-9 and TRBJ2-3): DTGVSQNPRHKITKRGQNVTFRCDPISEHNRLYWYRQTLGQGPEFLTYFQNEAQLEKSRLLSDRFSAERPKGSFSTLEIQRTEQGDSAMYLCASSLTSGTDTQYFGPGTRLTVL.

V usage is TRBV5-1 and J usage is TRBJ1-3; 8 bases align to TRBD1. The germline CDR1 and CDR2 sequences are SGHRS and YFSETQ. The CDR3 spans 19 residues. Trimming at V came to 0 bases and at J to 1 base, leaving 12 bases not matched to a gene. CDR3 in amino acids: CASSLEGTGSLFSGNTIYF. The CDR3, as DNA: TGCGCCAGCAGCTTGGAGGGGACAGGCTCACTCTTTTCTGGAAACACCATATATTTT.